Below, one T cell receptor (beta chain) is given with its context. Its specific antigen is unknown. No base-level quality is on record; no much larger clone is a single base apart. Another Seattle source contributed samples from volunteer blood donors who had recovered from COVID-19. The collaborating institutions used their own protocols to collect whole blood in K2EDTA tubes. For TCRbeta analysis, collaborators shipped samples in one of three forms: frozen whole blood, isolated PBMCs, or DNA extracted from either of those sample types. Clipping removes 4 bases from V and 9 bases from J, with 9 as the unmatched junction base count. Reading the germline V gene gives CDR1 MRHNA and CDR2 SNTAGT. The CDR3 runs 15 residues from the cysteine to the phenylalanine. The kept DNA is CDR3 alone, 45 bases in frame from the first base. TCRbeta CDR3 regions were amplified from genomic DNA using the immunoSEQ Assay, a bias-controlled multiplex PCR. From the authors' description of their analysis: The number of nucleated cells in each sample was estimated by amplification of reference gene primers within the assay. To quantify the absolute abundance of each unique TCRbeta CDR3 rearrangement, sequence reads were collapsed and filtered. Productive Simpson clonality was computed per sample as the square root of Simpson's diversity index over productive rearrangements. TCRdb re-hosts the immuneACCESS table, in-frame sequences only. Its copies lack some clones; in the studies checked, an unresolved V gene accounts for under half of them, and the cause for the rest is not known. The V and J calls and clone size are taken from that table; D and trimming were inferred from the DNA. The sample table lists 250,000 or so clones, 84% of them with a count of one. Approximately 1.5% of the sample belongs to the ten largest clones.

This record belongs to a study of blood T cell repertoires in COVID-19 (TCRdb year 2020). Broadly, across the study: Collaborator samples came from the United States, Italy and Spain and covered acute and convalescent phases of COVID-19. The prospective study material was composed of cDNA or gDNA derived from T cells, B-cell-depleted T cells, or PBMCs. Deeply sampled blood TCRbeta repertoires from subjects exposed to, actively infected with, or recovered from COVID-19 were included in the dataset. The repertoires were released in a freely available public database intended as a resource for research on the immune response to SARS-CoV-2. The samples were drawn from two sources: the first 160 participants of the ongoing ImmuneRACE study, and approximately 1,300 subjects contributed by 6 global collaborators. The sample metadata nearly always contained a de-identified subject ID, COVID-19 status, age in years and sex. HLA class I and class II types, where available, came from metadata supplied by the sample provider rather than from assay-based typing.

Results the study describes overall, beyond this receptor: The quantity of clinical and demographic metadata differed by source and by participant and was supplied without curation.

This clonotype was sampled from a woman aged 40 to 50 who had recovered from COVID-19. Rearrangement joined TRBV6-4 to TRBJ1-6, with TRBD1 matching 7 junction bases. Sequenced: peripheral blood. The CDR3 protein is CASSVDGTAGSPLHF. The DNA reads TGTGCCAGCAGTGTTGACGGGACAGCTGGTTCACCCCTCCACTTT.